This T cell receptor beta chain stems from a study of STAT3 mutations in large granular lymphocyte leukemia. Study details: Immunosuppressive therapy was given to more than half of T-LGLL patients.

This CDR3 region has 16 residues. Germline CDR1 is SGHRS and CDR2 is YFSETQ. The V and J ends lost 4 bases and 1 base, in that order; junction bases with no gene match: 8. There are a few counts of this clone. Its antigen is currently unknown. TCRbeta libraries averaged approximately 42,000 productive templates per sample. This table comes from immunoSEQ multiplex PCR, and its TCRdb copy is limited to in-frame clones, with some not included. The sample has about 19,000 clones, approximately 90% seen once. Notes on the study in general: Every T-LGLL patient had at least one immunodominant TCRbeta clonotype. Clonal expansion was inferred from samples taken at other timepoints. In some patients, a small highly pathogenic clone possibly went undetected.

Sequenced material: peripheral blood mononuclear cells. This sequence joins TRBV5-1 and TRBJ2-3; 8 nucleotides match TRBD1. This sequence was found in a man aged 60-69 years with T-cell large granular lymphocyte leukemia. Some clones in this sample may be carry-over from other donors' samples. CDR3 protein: CASSGLQGAGTDTQYF. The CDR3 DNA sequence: TGCGCCAGCAGCGGCCTTCAGGGGGCTGGCACAGATACGCAGTATTTT. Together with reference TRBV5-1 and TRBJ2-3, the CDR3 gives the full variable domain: KAGVTQTPRYLIKTRGQQVTLSCSPISGHRSVSWYQQTPGQGLQFLFEYFSETQRNKGNFPGRFSGRQFSNSRSEMNVSTLELGDSALYLCASSGLQGAGTDTQYFGPGTRLTVL.